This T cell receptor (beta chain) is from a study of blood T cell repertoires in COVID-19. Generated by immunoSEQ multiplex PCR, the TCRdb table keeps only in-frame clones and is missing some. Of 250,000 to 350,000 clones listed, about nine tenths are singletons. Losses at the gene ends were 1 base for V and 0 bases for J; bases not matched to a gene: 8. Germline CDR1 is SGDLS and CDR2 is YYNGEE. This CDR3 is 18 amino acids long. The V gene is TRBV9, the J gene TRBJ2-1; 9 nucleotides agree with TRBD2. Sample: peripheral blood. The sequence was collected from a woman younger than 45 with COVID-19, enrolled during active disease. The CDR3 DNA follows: TGTGCCAGCAGCGTAAATAGGGCTAGCGGGGTCTCCTACAATGAGCAGTTCTTC. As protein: CASSVNRASGVSYNEQFF.